This T cell receptor (beta chain) comes out of a study of control samples from healthy donors and cancer patients. V was cut by 1 base and J by 3 bases, with 9 bases left in between. The germline gives CDR1 SGHKS, CDR2 YYEKEE (reference sequence). The CDR3 consists of 14 residues. Sequenced by immunoSEQ multiplex PCR; TCRdb stores in-frame clones only, minus some. The sample records about 86,000 clones, approximately 95% being singletons. The rearrangement joins TRBV5-5 to TRBJ2-3; D unresolved. The sequenced sample was blood. This clonotype was obtained from a woman aged 30 to 39 in good health. The CDR3 loop reads CASSLLGWTDTQYF. CDR3 DNA: TGTGCCAGCAGCTTGCTCGGGTGGACAGATACGCAGTATTTT. The full variable domain, in which reference TRBV5-5 and TRBJ2-3 provide the parts outside the CDR3, is DAGVTQSPTHLIKTRGQQVTLRCSPISGHKSVSWYQQVLGQGPQFIFQYYEKEERGRGNFPDRFSARQFPNYSSELNVNALLLGDSALYLCASSLLGWTDTQYFGPGTRLTVL.